This T cell receptor beta chain was recovered during a study of cytomegalovirus exposure and HLA in healthy donors. There are a few counts of this clone. Its antigen remains unknown. The same CDR3 can be traced to other DNA sequences in this sample. The donors were healthy bone marrow donors. Study-level points and caveats: Only CMV serostatus was available as immune exposure information.

This PCR relied on a set of 60 Vbeta primers and 13 Jbeta primers. The method was immunoSEQ multiplex PCR; TCRdb's version includes in-frame clones alone and lacks a portion of them. The repertoire holds over 100,000 clones, with about 9.1% as singletons. From germline, CDR1 is SGHRS and CDR2 YFSETQ. CDR3 length: 15 residues. Deletions cut 0 bases from V and 2 bases from J, with 8 bases between. Specimen: PBMCs. V gene TRBV5-1 combines with J gene TRBJ2-2, with a tentative D call TRBD1 (5 bases). The clonotype originates from a woman aged 40 to 49 in good health and CMV-seropositive. The CDR3 DNA sequence: TGCGCCAGCAGCTTGGAGGGGCGAAACACCGGGGAGCTGTTTTTT. Translated, it gives CASSLEGRNTGELFF.